Following are 27 T cell receptor delta chains from one sample sequenced in a study of γδ T cells in repeated Plasmodium falciparum infection. Vgamma9/Vdelta2+ and Vdelta2-negative gammadelta T cells were flow-sorted from PBMC for bulk sequencing. TCRdb re-analyzed the multiplex PCR reads via CATT. The sample has about 89,000 delta-chain clones, 1.4% to 1.5% seen once. The sequenced sample consisted of gamma-delta T cells from blood. All receptors derive from a pool of human donors (malaria-infected and uninfected, not separated).

This clone has only a few counts. It differs at one base from a far larger clone, so likely a read error. Within the sample, other DNA sequences also encode this same CDR3. This sequence joins TRDV1 and TRDJ1, with 8 bases identical to TRDD3. Germline matching of the DNA provided the J gene here, since TCRdb leaves it blank. Germline assignment: CDR1 TSWWSYY and CDR2 QGS. This CDR3 comprises 19 residues. The V and J ends lost 2 bases and 6 bases, in that order; junction bases with no gene match: 20. The CDR3 loop is CALGEASSPNYWGGYKLIF. The CDR3, as DNA: TGTGCTCTTGGGGAAGCGTCGAGTCCCAACTACTGGGGGGGCTATAAACTCATCTTT.

This clone was detected only a few times. The mismatch at residue 6 between this DNA's translation and the TCRdb protein of a much larger clone likely reflects a read error; the protein shown is translated from the DNA. The genes are TRDV2 and TRDJ1; the D is unclear. Trimming pared 1 base from V and 0 bases from J, leaving 20 bases between. There are 18 residues in the CDR3. The germline CDR1 and CDR2 sequences are GEAIGNYY and EKD. The chain's CDR3 is CACDTEYYQPMYTDKLIF. The CDR3 DNA is TGTGCCTGTGACACGGAGTACTACCAGCCGATGTACACCGATAAACTCATCTTT.

There are many counts of this clone. The gene calls are TRDV1 and TRDJ1; D might be TRDD3 (6 bases). Germline V gene lookup returns CDR1 TSWWSYY and CDR2 QGS. This CDR3 contains 18 residues. V shed 2 bases and J shed 5 bases, with 24 bases lying between them. The CDR3: CALGEGVGYRRQGDKLIF. For the CDR3, the DNA is TGTGCTCTTGGGGAAGGCGTGGGATATCGGAGGCAAGGTGATAAACTCATCTTT.

As for this clone: TCRdb lists the protein of a much larger clone for this DNA, which differs at residue 10, so this is likely a read error; the protein given here is translated from the DNA itself. The chain uses TRDV1 and TRDJ1; 10 bases align to TRDD3. V shed 3 bases and J 8 bases; nucleotides not matched to a gene: 30. This CDR3 contains 22 residues. The germline V gene encodes CDR1 TSWWSYY and CDR2 QGS. The CDR3 protein is CALGDPSLPAYWGIRISPKLIF. The CDR3 bases are TGTGCTCTTGGGGATCCGAGCCTTCCTGCGTACTGGGGGATTAGAATTTCCCCCAAACTCATCTTT.

A word on this clone: The amino acid sequence in TCRdb belongs to a much larger clone and departs from this DNA's translation at residue 8, likely a sequencing read error; the sequence shown is translated from the DNA. The V call is TRDV1, the J call TRDJ1; 9 bases agree with TRDD3. The J gene, not given by TCRdb, was assigned here from a germline match of the nucleotide sequence. The CDR3 extends over 26 amino acids. The trim removed 0 bases at V and 10 bases at J, leaving 42 bases unmatched. In germline, CDR1 is TSWWSYY, CDR2 QGS. The CDR3 bases are TGTGCTCTTGGGGAACTGTCCCGGCCTTCTCTCCCAGACCTCCCATACTGGGGGACGGTTTGGAATGGACTCATCTTT. Its protein is CALGELSRPSLPDLPYWGTVWNGLIF.

This clone occurred many times. The likely explanation is a read error, given a far larger clone one base away. Different DNA sequences within this sample yield the same CDR3. The chain combines TRDV1 with TRDJ1; the D is unclear. No J segment appears in TCRdb, so it was assigned here by matching the sequence to germline. This CDR3 is built from 17 residues. Trimming removed 6 bases from V and 3 bases from J, with 23 bases in between. Germline V gene sequence: CDR1 TSWWSYY, CDR2 QGS. The CDR3 DNA reads TGTGCTCTTGGAACAGAGGGCTCCCTGAGATTCGCCGATAAACTCATCTTT. It encodes CALGTEGSLRFADKLIF.

This clone was seen a handful of times. The protein given by TCRdb reflects a much larger clone and differs at residue 9 from this DNA's translation, likely from a read error; the protein shown is the DNA's translation. The chain uses TRDV1 and TRDJ1; D is possibly TRDD3 (7 bases). The J gene is not listed in TCRdb, so it was assigned here from a DNA match to germline. V was cut by 0 bases and J by 2 bases, with 34 bases left in between. CDR3 length: 23 amino acids. Germline V gene sequence: CDR1 TSWWSYY, CDR2 QGS. The CDR3 protein is CALGELAFPPSWGSKLRTDKLIF. Written as DNA, the CDR3 is TGTGCTCTTGGGGAACTAGCCTTCCCACCTAGCTGGGGGTCGAAACTCCGTACCGATAAACTCATCTTT.

About this clone: TCRdb attributes to this sequence the protein of a much larger clone, which differs from the DNA translation at residue 6; a read error is likely, and the protein displayed is translated from the DNA. The chain employs TRDV1 and TRDJ1, with no clear D. CDR1 is TSWWSYY, CDR2 QGS, per germline. V was pared by 4 bases and J by 2 bases, with 14 bases between. This CDR3 spans 15 amino acids. DNA of the CDR3: TGTGCTCTTGGGGGGACCGGCGGGGTGACCGATAAACTCATCTTT. Its translation: CALGGTGGVTDKLIF.

Note on this clone: This likely reflects a read error, since a far larger clone is one base away. The same CDR3 also results from other DNA sequences found in this sample. The V call is TRDV2, the J call TRDJ1; TRDD3 matches 12 bases. Since TCRdb gives no J gene, matching the DNA to germline was used here to assign it. V shed 0 bases and J 1 base; nucleotides not matched to a gene: 17. The germline V gene encodes CDR1 GEAIGNYY and CDR2 EKD. This CDR3 is 21 amino acids long. In DNA form, the CDR3 reads TGTGCCTGTGACACCGGTACGTCCTGGGGGATACGCCGCTCCTTCACCGATAAACTCATCTTT. Its protein is CACDTGTSWGIRRSFTDKLIF.

As for this clone: One base separates it from a far larger clone, so it is likely a read error. Distinct nucleotide sequences in the sample also encode this CDR3. The chain joins TRDV1 to TRDJ1; D call uncertain. The J gene, missing from TCRdb, was assigned here through DNA to germline matching. This CDR3 comprises 16 residues. Germline CDR1 and CDR2: TSWWSYY and QGS. V was cut by 11 bases and J by 0 bases, with 22 bases left in between. CDR3 coding DNA: TGTGCTTATTCGACTTTAGATGGCCTGTACACCGATAAACTCATCTTT. It codes for CAYSTLDGLYTDKLIF.

On this clone itself: This DNA's translation differs at residue 13 from TCRdb's protein, which comes from a much larger clone; a read error is likely, and the protein shown is translated from the DNA. The rearrangement links TRDV2 to TRDJ1, with 9 bases aligning to TRDD3. Germline matching of the DNA provided the J gene here, since TCRdb leaves it blank. With V trimmed by 0 bases and J by 4 bases, 14 bases remained unmatched. This CDR3 region has 18 residues. Germline loops: CDR1 GEAIGNYY, CDR2 EKD. The CDR3 loop is CACDTVGSGTGGHDKLIF. The CDR3 region has the DNA TGTGCCTGTGACACCGTTGGCAGTGGTACTGGGGGACACGATAAACTCATCTTT.

Concerning this clone: TCRdb's protein for this DNA is that of a much larger clone and differs from the translation at residue 5, likely a read error; the protein shown is the DNA translation. The chain is built from TRDV1 and TRDJ1; TRDD3 is a possible D gene (6 bases). Trimming took off 5 bases at V and 5 bases at J, with 18 bases between the two ends. The CDR3 has 15 amino acids. Germline V lookup: CDR1 TSWWSYY, CDR2 QGS. The CDR3 DNA is TGTGCTCTTGGGTGCACTTACCCGCTGGGGGATAAACTCATCTTT. This sequence encodes CALGCTYPLGDKLIF.

This clone was counted ten times or more. The rearrangement joins TRDV1 to TRDJ1; TRDD2 matches at 8 bases. The J gene, absent from TCRdb, was called here by matching the DNA to germline. Germline CDR1 TSWWSYY, CDR2 QGS. This CDR3 comprises 18 residues. After removal of 4 bases from V and 1 base from J, the junction contained 14 bases not matched to a gene. The CDR3 nucleotides are TGTGCTCTTGGGGTCCCCCCTTCCTATTCAGGAGGCACCGATAAACTCATCTTT. Amino acid sequence: CALGVPPSYSGGTDKLIF.

Details on this clone: TCRdb's protein, taken from a much larger clone, differs from this DNA's translation at residue 13, likely owing to a read error; the protein displayed comes from the DNA. The chain has TRDV3 and TRDJ1; TRDD3 matches 8 bases. In germline, CDR1 is TVYSNPD, CDR2 GDNSRS (reference sequence). V trimming: 2 bases; J trimming: 1 base; junction bases outside the gene matches: 30. CDR3 length: 22 residues. The CDR3 protein is CAFYDGGHPTLGGTMATDKLIF. CDR3 nucleotide sequence: TGTGCCTTTTATGACGGGGGGCACCCTACACTGGGGGGTACTATGGCCACCGATAAACTCATCTTT.

This clone has a handful of counts. TCRdb shows a much larger clone's protein in place of this DNA's translation, and the two differ at residue 5, likely through a read error; the protein shown is translated from the DNA. V and J are TRDV2 and TRDJ3, with a tentative D call TRDD3 (6 bases). Germline matching of the DNA provided the J gene here, since TCRdb leaves it blank. The V gene lost 3 bases and the J gene lost 0 bases, with 20 bases spanning the gap. Germline V gene sequence: CDR1 GEAIGNYY, CDR2 EKD. The CDR3 length is 20 residues. The CDR3 region has the DNA TGTGCCTGTGACGCTCTGTGGGGGGCGAGGAGCTCCTGGGACACCCGACAGATGTTTTTC. Translated, it gives CACDALWGARSSWDTRQMFF.

This clone was seen ten or more times. The V call is TRDV1, the J call TRDJ1; TRDD3 matches 12 bases. Here the J gene came from matching the DNA to germline, since TCRdb omits it. V shed 6 bases, J shed 5 bases, and the junction held 25 bases outside the gene matches. CDR3 length: 21 amino acids. From germline, CDR1 is TSWWSYY and CDR2 QGS. CDR3 bases: TGTGCTCTTGGCCCAAAGGCTCCCCTGGGGGATACGCGCTATAGCGGGGATAAACTCATCTTT. Translating it yields CALGPKAPLGDTRYSGDKLIF.

This clone was seen more than once but under ten times. The amino acid sequence in TCRdb belongs to a much larger clone and departs from this DNA's translation at residue 14, likely a sequencing read error; the sequence shown is translated from the DNA. The CDR3 sequence is CALGDPKPSLHWGVITDKLIF. The CDR3 DNA sequence: TGTGCTCTTGGGGATCCCAAACCTTCCCTACACTGGGGGGTCATCACCGATAAACTCATCTTT. This sequence joins TRDV1 and TRDJ1; 8 positions agree with TRDD3. TCRdb offers no J gene call, so here the DNA was matched to germline to obtain one. Trimming at V came to 3 bases and at J to 1 base, leaving 22 bases not matched to a gene. The germline gives CDR1 TSWWSYY, CDR2 QGS. The CDR3 consists of 21 residues.

This clone was counted a few times. TCRdb's protein for this DNA is that of a much larger clone and differs from the translation at residue 7, likely a read error; the protein shown is the DNA translation. The rearrangement joins TRDV2 to TRDJ3; no definite D call. TCRdb leaves out the J gene; it was filled in here by matching the DNA to germline. This CDR3 is 17 amino acids long. Trimming left V 5 bases short and J 0 bases short, with 13 bases between. Germline-derived CDR1 and CDR2 are GEAIGNYY and EKD. The CDR3 region is CACVRDGSSWDTRQMFF. CDR3 bases: TGTGCCTGTGTGAGAGATGGCAGCTCCTGGGACACCCGACAGATGTTTTTC.

As for this clone: Translating this DNA gives a protein that differs at residue 5 from the TCRdb one, which belongs to a much larger clone; a read error is likely, and the protein shown is this translation. This chain links TRDV1 with TRDJ2; TRDD3 matches 10 bases. The germline gives CDR1 TSWWSYY, CDR2 QGS. V shed 4 bases, J shed 5 bases, and the junction held 10 bases outside the gene matches. This CDR3 spans 17 amino acids. DNA for the CDR3: TGTGCTCTTGGGGGACGGCGCCTACTGGGGGATACAGCACAACTCTTCTTT. Amino acid sequence: CALGGRRLLGDTAQLFF.

Ten or more counts support this clone. The TCRdb protein, from a much larger clone, departs from this DNA's translation at residue 4, likely by read error; the protein shown derives from the DNA. The gene calls are TRDV2 and TRDJ1; 8 bases agree with TRDD3. Since TCRdb gives no J gene, matching the DNA to germline was used here to assign it. CDR1 is GEAIGNYY, CDR2 EKD, per germline. This CDR3 is built from 17 residues. The CDR3 region is CACGTVSGIRNTDKLIF. CDR3 DNA: TGTGCCTGTGGCACCGTCTCCGGGATACGAAACACCGATAAACTCATCTTT.

This clone came up a few times. TCRdb's protein for this DNA is that of a much larger clone and differs from the translation at residue 9, likely a read error; the protein shown is the DNA translation. V usage is TRDV1 and J usage is TRDJ4, with 13 bases aligning to TRDD3. Here the J gene came from matching the DNA to germline, since TCRdb omits it. V was pared by 3 bases and J by 0 bases, with 28 bases of the junction left unmatched. The length of the CDR3 is 24 residues. Germline assignment: CDR1 TSWWSYY and CDR2 QGS. CDR3 in amino acids: CALGDLRTTPTGGYAIIKPRPLIF. DNA for the CDR3: TGTGCTCTTGGGGATCTGAGGACGACTCCTACTGGGGGATACGCGATAATAAAACCCAGACCCCTGATCTTT.

To note about this clone: The mismatch at residue 22 between this DNA's translation and the TCRdb protein of a much larger clone likely reflects a read error; the protein shown is translated from the DNA. This CDR3 reads CALGEPAYALTGGYAREYTDKPIF. The CDR3 region has the DNA TGTGCTCTTGGGGAACCGGCCTACGCCCTTACTGGGGGATACGCGCGGGAGTACACCGATAAACCCATCTTT. No J gene call was made, and the V gene is TRDV1; the table assigns TRDD3, which was not confirmed against the DNA. This CDR3 has 24 amino acids. CDR1 is TSWWSYY and CDR2 is QGS in the germline V gene.

This clone was seen ten or more times. The V call is TRDV1, the J call TRDJ1; 8 bases line up with TRDD2. This CDR3 comprises 22 residues. J was trimmed by 1 base and V by 2 bases; bases with no gene match: 24. The germline V gene encodes CDR1 TSWWSYY and CDR2 QGS. In DNA form, the CDR3 reads TGTGCTCTTGGGGAAACCCAAATTACTTCCTACGCGGGGGACACCCTCACCGATAAACTCATCTTT. Its protein is CALGETQITSYAGDTLTDKLIF.

This clone ranks as medium-sized. The chain joins TRDV2 to TRDJ1; 8 bases fit TRDD3. Trimming at V came to 0 bases and at J to 2 bases, leaving 4 bases not matched to a gene. The CDR3 has 15 amino acids. The germline V gene encodes CDR1 GEAIGNYY and CDR2 EKD. The CDR3 DNA reads TGTGCCTGTGACACCGGTACTGGGGGGACCGATAAACTCATCTTT. Its translation: CACDTGTGGTDKLIF.

This clone appeared a few times. Since a far larger clone is one base different, this is likely a read error. Other DNA variants within this sample encode the same CDR3. The V gene is listed as TRDV1; no J gene was called; the table's D call, TRDD3, was not checked against the DNA. Germline lookup yields CDR1 TSWWSYY and CDR2 QGS. This CDR3 contains 19 residues. The CDR3 DNA follows: TGTGCTCTTGGGGAACTTCATCTTCCTACGAAGGGTTCCACCGATAAACTCATCTTC. Protein product: CALGELHLPTKGSTDKLIF.

Details on this clone: The TCRdb record carries a much larger clone's protein, which differs from this DNA's translation at residue 9; a read error is the likely cause, and the protein listed here is the DNA translation. The chain joins TRDV2 to TRDJ3; D gene unclear. No J segment appears in TCRdb, so it was assigned here by matching the sequence to germline. Trimming took off 0 bases at V and 2 bases at J, with 10 bases between the two ends. Germline V gene sequence: CDR1 GEAIGNYY, CDR2 EKD. The CDR3 contains 17 residues. In nucleotides, the CDR3 is TGTGCCTGTGACACCGAGAGGGTCCCCTGGGACACCCGACAGATGTTTTTC. Its protein is CACDTERVPWDTRQMFF.

Concerning this clone: A far larger clone is one base from this, pointing to a likely read error. Additional DNA sequences in this sample encode the identical CDR3. No J gene was assigned, while the V gene was called as TRDV1; the table's D gene call, TRDD3, was not cross checked with the DNA. The length of the CDR3 is 19 residues. Germline assignment: CDR1 TSWWSYY and CDR2 QGS. CDR3 DNA sequence: TGTGCTCTCAATCACAAGGCAAACTGGGGGATACGGCCCACCGATAAGCTCACCTTT. It encodes CALNHKANWGIRPTDKLTF.